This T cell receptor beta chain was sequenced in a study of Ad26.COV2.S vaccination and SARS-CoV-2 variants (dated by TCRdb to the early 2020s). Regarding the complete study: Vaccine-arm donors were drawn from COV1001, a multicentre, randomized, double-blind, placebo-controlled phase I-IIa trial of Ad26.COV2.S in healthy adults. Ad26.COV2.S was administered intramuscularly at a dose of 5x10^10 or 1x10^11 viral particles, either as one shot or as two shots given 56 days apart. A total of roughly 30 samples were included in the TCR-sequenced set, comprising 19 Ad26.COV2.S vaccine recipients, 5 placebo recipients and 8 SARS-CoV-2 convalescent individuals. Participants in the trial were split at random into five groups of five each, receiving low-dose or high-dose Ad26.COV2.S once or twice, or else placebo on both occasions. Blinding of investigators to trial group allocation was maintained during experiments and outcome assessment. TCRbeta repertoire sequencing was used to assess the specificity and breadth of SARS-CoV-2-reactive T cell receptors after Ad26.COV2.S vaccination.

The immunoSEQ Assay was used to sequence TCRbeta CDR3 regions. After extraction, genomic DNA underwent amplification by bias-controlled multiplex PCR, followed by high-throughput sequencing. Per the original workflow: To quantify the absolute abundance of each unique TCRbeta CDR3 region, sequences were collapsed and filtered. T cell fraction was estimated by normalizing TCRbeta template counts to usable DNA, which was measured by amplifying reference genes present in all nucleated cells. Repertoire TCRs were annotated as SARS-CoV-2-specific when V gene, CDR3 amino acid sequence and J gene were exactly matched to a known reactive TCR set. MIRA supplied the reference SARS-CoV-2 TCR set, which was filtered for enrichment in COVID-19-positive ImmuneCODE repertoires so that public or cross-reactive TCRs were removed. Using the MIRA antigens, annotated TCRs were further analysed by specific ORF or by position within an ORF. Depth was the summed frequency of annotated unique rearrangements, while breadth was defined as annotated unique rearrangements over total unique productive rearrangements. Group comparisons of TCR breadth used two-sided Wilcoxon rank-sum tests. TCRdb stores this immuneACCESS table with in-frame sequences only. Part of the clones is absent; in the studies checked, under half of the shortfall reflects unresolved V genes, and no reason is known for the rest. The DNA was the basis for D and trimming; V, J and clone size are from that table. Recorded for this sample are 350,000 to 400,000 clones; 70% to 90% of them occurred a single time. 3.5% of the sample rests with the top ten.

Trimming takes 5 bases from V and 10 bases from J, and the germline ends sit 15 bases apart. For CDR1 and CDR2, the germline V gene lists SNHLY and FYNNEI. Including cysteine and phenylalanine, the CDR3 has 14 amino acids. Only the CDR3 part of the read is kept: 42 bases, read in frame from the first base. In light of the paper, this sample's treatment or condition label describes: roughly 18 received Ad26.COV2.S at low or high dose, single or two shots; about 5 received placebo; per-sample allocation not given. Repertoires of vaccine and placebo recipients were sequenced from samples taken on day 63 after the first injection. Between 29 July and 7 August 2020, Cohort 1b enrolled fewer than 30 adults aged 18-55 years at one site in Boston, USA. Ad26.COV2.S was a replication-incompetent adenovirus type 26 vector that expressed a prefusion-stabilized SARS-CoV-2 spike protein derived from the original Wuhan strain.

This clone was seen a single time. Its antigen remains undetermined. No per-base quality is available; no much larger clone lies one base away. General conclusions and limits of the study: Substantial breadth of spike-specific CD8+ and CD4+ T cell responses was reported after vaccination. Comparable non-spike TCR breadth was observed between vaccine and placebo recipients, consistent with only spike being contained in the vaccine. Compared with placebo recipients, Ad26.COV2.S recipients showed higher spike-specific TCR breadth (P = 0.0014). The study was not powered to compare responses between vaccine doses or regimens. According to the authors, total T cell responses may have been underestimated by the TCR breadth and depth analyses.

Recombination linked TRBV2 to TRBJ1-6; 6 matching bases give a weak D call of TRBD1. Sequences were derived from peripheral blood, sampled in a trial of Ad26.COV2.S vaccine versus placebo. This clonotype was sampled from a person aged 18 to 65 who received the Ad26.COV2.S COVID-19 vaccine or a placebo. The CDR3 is CASSSETGSSPLHF. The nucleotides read TGTGCCAGCAGTTCTGAGACAGGTTCCTCACCCCTCCACTTT.